Shown below are 8 T cell receptor beta chains from a single sample sequenced in a study of vaccination effects on CD4 cells after COVID-19. The antigens of these receptors remain unknown. Sequencing was preceded by expansion of antigen-specific CD4+ T cells with viral peptide pools in the ViraFEST assay. Researchers isolated CD4+ T cells once less than 13 days of culture had elapsed. None of the vaccinated had previously contracted SARS-CoV-2, and their nucleocapsid antibodies tested negative. Assay used: immunoSEQ multiplex PCR; TCRdb lists only in-frame clones, some missing. The table has over 55,000 clones, 70% to 85% seen once. The sequenced sample was CD4+ T cells from PBMCs cultured with HCoV-OC43 spike peptides, obtained before COVID-19 vaccination. The sample's subset: HCoV-OC43 spike overlapping peptide pool stimulation. These TCRs come from a human donor who received a COVID-19 vaccine.

V and J are TRBV27 and TRBJ1-2; D might be TRBD1 (5 bases). The CDR3 length is 15 residues. CDR1 is MNHEY, CDR2 SMNVEV, per germline (reference sequence). The V and J ends lost 4 bases and 4 bases respectively, with 16 bases between them. CDR3 sequence: CASSSSGRLFYGYTF. The DNA of the CDR3 is TGTGCCAGCAGTTCCTCGGGACGGCTTTTCTATGGCTACACCTTC.

This chain joins TRBV4-1 and TRBJ1-2; D unresolved. The CDR3 sequence is 15 residues long. Germline V gene sequence: CDR1 MGHRA, CDR2 YSYEKL. V lost 0 bases and J 7 bases, leaving 15 bases between the germline ends. In nucleotides, the CDR3 is TGCGCCAGCAGCCAAGAGCGGGTTTGGCAGGCTGGCTACACCTTC. Its protein product is CASSQERVWQAGYTF.

The chain employs TRBV6-6 and TRBJ2-7; D is unresolved. CDR3 length: 14 amino acids. CDR1 is MNHNY, CDR2 SVGAGI, per germline (reference sequence). V was clipped by 6 bases and J by 2 bases, with 14 bases between them. CDR3 amino acids: CASRERLVTYEQYV. The CDR3 region has the DNA TGTGCCAGCAGGGAGAGACTTGTAACCTACGAGCAGTACGTC.

The chain couples TRBV5-5 to TRBJ2-5, with D possibly matching TRBD2 (5 bases). V lost 2 bases and J 1 base, leaving 6 bases between the germline ends. CDR1 is SGHKS, CDR2 YYEKEE, per germline (reference sequence). The CDR3 is 13 amino acids. In DNA, the CDR3 is TGTGCCAGCAGCTTTCTAGCCCAAGAGACCCAGTACTTC. Encoded protein: CASSFLAQETQYF.

J is TRBJ1-4 and V is TRBV7-3; D call uncertain. V lost 5 bases and J lost 3, with 7 bases in between. Germline V CDR1 and CDR2: SGHTA, FQGTGA. This CDR3 is 13 amino acids long. The CDR3: CASSLGPNEKLFF. CDR3 DNA sequence: TGTGCCAGCAGCCTAGGTCCTAATGAAAAACTGTTTTTT.

This chain joins TRBV9 and TRBJ1-1; the D gene is possibly TRBD1 (5 bases). CDR3 length: 16 residues. Germline V CDR1 and CDR2: SGDLS, YYNGEE. V was pared by 3 bases and J by 0 bases, with 15 bases between. CDR3 bases: TGTGCCAGCAGCGCCCCCCCCCAGGGCTTGAACACTGAAGCTTTCTTT. Amino acid sequence: CASSAPPQGLNTEAFF. The full variable domain, completed using reference TRBV9 and TRBJ1-1, is DSGVTQTPKHLITATGQRVTLRCSPRSGDLSVYWYQQSLDQGLQFLIQYYNGEERAKGNILERFSAQQFPDLHSELNLSSLELGDSALYFCASSAPPQGLNTEAFFGQGTRLTVV.

The V gene is TRBV27, the J gene TRBJ2-5; the D is unclear. The CDR3 is made up of 16 amino acids. V was clipped by 1 base and J by 4 bases, with 16 bases between them. Germline V gene data show CDR1 as MNHEY and CDR2 as SMNVEV (reference sequence). The CDR3 spells CASSLLGPNLGETQYF. The CDR3 DNA sequence: TGTGCCAGCAGTTTATTGGGTCCCAATCTTGGAGAGACCCAGTACTTC.

V and J are TRBV2 and TRBJ1-2; no clear D gene. Deletions cut 6 bases from V and 3 bases from J, with 11 bases between. Germline CDR1 reads SNHLY; CDR2 reads FYNNEI. CDR3 size: 13 residues. CDR3 residues: CASRNGLDYGYTF. CDR3 sequence (DNA): TGTGCCAGCAGAAACGGGCTAGACTATGGCTACACCTTC.